The 5 T cell receptor beta chains given below trace back to one sample, sequenced in a study of tumor-infiltrating lymphocytes in glioblastoma multiforme. Multiple V-beta primers and a C-beta primer amplified TCRB from RNA. TCRdb passed the multiplex PCR reads through MiXCR, listing each CDR3 protein once. This table holds 10,000 or so distinct CDR3 sequences, 71% found once. Sequenced: brain tumor tissue. These receptors came from a male donor with glioblastoma.

This clonotype came up a few times. The chain has TRBV11-1 and TRBJ2-1, with 8 bases lining up with TRBD2. V shed 5 bases and J 7 bases; nucleotides not matched to a gene: 16. The CDR3 has 17 amino acids. From germline, CDR1 is SGHAT and CDR2 FQDESV (reference sequence). The CDR3 coding sequence is TGTGCCAGCAGCCAATTGCTACCCAGCGGGAGCTCGAATGAGCAGTTCTTC. Residues: CASSQLLPSGSSNEQFF.

The chain links TRBV28 to TRBJ2-3, with 8 bases identical to TRBD2. V was clipped by 11 bases and J by 1 base; unmatched bases: 8. The germline gives CDR1 MDHEN, CDR2 SYDVKM. The CDR3 is made up of 14 amino acids. The CDR3 sequence: CAWGSGSGTDTQYF. DNA for the CDR3: TGTGCCTGGGGGAGCGGGAGCGGCACAGATACGCAGTATTTT.

By share, this clonotype ranks as medium-sized (0.01 to 0.1%). The chain is built from TRBV4-1 and TRBJ2-1, with a tentative D call TRBD2 (5 bases). CDR1 is MGHRA, CDR2 YSYEKL, per germline. The germline V and J ends were trimmed by 1 base and 0 bases, with 13 bases remaining between them. This CDR3 spans 17 amino acids. The CDR3 DNA sequence: TGCGCCAGCAGCCAAGGGACTGGAAGGAGCTCCTACAATGAGCAGTTCTTC. Translated, it gives CASSQGTGRSSYNEQFF.

The chain links TRBV6-2 or TRBV6-3 to TRBJ2-1; perhaps TRBD2 as D (6 bases). The CDR3 is 14 residues long. V gave up 6 bases and J gave up 10 bases, with 19 bases separating them. Looked up from germline, CDR1 is MNHEY and CDR2 is SVGEGT. The CDR3 coding sequence is TGTGCCAGCAGCCATCGGGGAGGTTCCGACGAGCAGTTCTTC. This codes for CASSHRGGSDEQFF.

This clonotype is medium-sized within its sample. The chain recombines TRBV20-1 with TRBJ2-4, with TRBD2 matching over 8 bases. The CDR3 covers 14 residues. Germline loops: CDR1 DFQATT, CDR2 SNEGSKA (reference sequence). J lost 4 bases, V lost 6 bases, and 8 bases had no gene match. Written as DNA, the CDR3 is TGCAGTGCAATCCCGGGACTAGGAAAAAACATTCAGTACTTC. Amino acid sequence: CSAIPGLGKNIQYF.